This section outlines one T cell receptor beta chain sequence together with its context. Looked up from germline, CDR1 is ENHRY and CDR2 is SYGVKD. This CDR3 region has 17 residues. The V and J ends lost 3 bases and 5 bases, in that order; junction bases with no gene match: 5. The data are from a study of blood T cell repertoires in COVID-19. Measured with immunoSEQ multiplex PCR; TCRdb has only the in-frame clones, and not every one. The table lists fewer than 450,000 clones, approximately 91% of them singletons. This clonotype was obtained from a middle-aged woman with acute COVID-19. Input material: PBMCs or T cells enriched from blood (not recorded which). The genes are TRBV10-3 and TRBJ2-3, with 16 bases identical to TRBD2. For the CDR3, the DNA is TGTGCCATCAGTGACCAGGGACTAGCGGGGGGGGAAGATACGCAGTATTTT. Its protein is CAISDQGLAGGEDTQYF.